This T cell receptor (beta chain) was obtained from a study of human T cells and chemical hapten exposure (dated by TCRdb to the early 2020s). About the full investigation: For sensitization, 2% DPC in acetone was applied to an approximately 2 cm by approximately 2 cm area of upper inner arm skin. Throughout the study period of around 24 weeks, patients also received therapeutic DPC doses to the scalp every week. Most of the patients in the cohort were female, and the cohort covered alopecia areata with under or over 50% scalp involvement, alopecia totalis and alopecia universalis. Patient blood was sampled pre-sensitization (week 0) and at 2, 6 and about 24 weeks after DPC sensitization. This study followed changes in the peripheral blood TCR repertoire in vivo during primary and secondary sensitization of alopecia patients to the hapten diphenylcyclopropenone (DPC). Blood for TCR sequencing was provided by twenty-nine alopecia patients at one to four time points (pre-sensitization, 2, 6 and 24 weeks). Libraries were combined into a pool for sequencing, and differences in TCR yield between samples came mainly from small differences in library volumes within the pool. Patch testing on the upper back used Finn chambers containing 0.01% DPC, with scoring done after 6 days according to International Contact Dermatitis Research Group standards. Results and caveats for the whole study, not just this receptor: The number of TCRs above 1 in 1000 frequency did not change with DPC sensitization; there was no evidence of global repertoire structure alterations. Compared with pre-sensitization or healthy control sets, expanded TCRs formed significantly more large CDR3 similarity clusters, which is consistent with antigen-driven responses. After repeated subsampling, changes were observed in the strength of the expansion versus patch-test correlation and in the threshold at which the correlation became significant. Patch test score was positively correlated with the number of PT1 expanded TCRs, with significance at thresholds 8, 16 and 32 but not at 4. Because all patients had alopecia, a presumed autoimmune disease, the immune response of the patients might differ from that of healthy individuals.

The library relied on RACE. Instrument used: NextSeq 500. Library preparation attached unique molecular identifiers to individual cDNA molecules for quantitative, reproducible TCR counting. For every blood RNA sample, sequencing covered both the TCR alpha and TCR beta chains. The paper's processing steps were these. Samples had a median of about 90,000 TCRs, with a range from roughly 20,000 to 700,000. V, J and CDR3 annotation of the TCR reads was performed with the Decombinator software suite. For the PS versus PT1 abundance plots, all samples were subsampled to the same number of TCRs (28,000). Expanded TCRs were defined as absent before sensitization and observed at least eight times at the 2-week time point. TCRdb cleaned the public reads at Q25 with fastp, built clones with MiXCR and kept in-frame beta chains. Under each unique CDR3 protein, matching rows form one entry showing the most common genes and DNA. TCRdb's processing, not the authors' own work, is the source of the V and J calls. The sample table holds some 380,000 distinct CDR3 sequences, of which approximately 5.1% were seen once. Approximately 2.3% of the sample comes from the top ten.

This clonotype has a handful of counts. Its antigen has not been determined. Qualities for individual bases were not recorded, and no much larger clone is one base off. Taken with the paper, the label for time point translates to: patch test 1, 2 weeks after DPC sensitization. The meaning of the sample's treatment or condition label: therapeutic diphenylcyclopropenone sensitization with weekly scalp DPC. At each patch-test visit, blood was drawn before the patch test was applied. Patients were considered eligible if aged 18 to 70, diagnosed with alopecia and deemed suitable for DPC therapy, and patients were excluded if pregnant. Total RNA was extracted from unfractionated whole blood that had been collected in Tempus Blood RNA tubes. A distance of 10 bases separates the germline ends of V and J, which lose 0 bases and 7 bases respectively. From the cysteine up to the phenylalanine, the CDR3 has a length of 14 residues. Left in the record is the CDR3 DNA by itself, 42 bases read in frame from the first base. The CDR1 and CDR2 encoded by the germline V gene are MNHEY and SVGEGT.

The chain employs TRBV6-2 or TRBV6-3 and TRBJ2-4, with the D segment identity uncertain. This TCR was sampled from a woman in her 50s with alopecia areata. Some clones in this sample may be carry-over from other donors' samples. Sequencing was performed on whole blood, taken in connection with sensitization to the hapten diphenylcyclopropenone (DPC). The CDR3 region: CASSYSSPPNIQYF. The nucleotides are TGTGCCAGCAGTTACTCATCCCCCCCCAACATTCAGTACTTC.